Below, 29 T cell receptor beta chains from the same sample are listed, as sequenced in a study of beta chain features in type 1 diabetes. Expressed TCRB transcripts were sequenced because the entire RNA isolate underwent reverse transcription. TCRdb keeps only in-frame clones here, not all; method: immunoSEQ multiplex PCR. The sample gives hundreds of thousands of clones, approximately 14% of which show up once; about 6.7% is in the top ten. The sequenced sample was central memory CD4+ T cells from blood. Receptors were obtained from a man aged 25-45 years in good health.

This clone was observed a few times. This chain links TRBV10-3 with TRBJ2-1; 12 nucleotides agree with TRBD2. The CDR3 has 16 residues. Germline assignment: CDR1 ENHRY and CDR2 SYGVKD. V trimming: 6 bases; J trimming: 5 bases; junction bases outside the gene matches: 8. The CDR3: CAIRGLAGGPHNEQFF. DNA of the CDR3: TGTGCCATCAGGGGTCTAGCGGGAGGGCCCCACAATGAGCAGTTCTTC.

The chain is built from TRBV7-9 and TRBJ1-1; D may be TRBD1 (5 bases). Trimming took 8 bases from V and 3 from J, leaving 22 bases between them. The CDR3 is made up of 16 amino acids. Germline-derived CDR1 and CDR2 are SEHNR and FQNEAQ (reference sequence). For the CDR3, the DNA is TGTGCCAGCTCCGATCCTGCAGGGAATAGCGACACTGAAGCTTTCTTT. It codes for CASSDPAGNSDTEAFF. Together with reference TRBV7-9 and TRBJ1-1, the CDR3 gives the full variable domain: DTGVSQNPRHKITKRGQNVTFRCDPISEHNRLYWYRQTLGQGPEFLTYFQNEAQLEKSRLLSDRFSAERPKGSFSTLEIQRTEQGDSAMYLCASSDPAGNSDTEAFFGQGTRLTVV.

In its sample, this clone was seen a few times. The V and J genes are TRBV28 and TRBJ2-3; perhaps D is TRBD1 or TRBD2 (5 bases each). CDR3 size: 15 residues. V dropped 6 bases and J dropped 2 bases, with 15 bases sitting between them. CDR1 is MDHEN and CDR2 is SYDVKM in the germline V gene. CDR3 DNA sequence: TGTGCCAGCAGCTATCCGGGACCCAACACAGATACGCAGTATTTT. It translates to CASSYPGPNTDTQYF.

The chain recombines TRBV6-1 with TRBJ2-1, with D possibly being TRBD2 (6 bases). The V end was cut by 8 bases, the J end by 6 bases, with 14 bases between. The CDR3 spans 13 residues. CDR1 is MNHNS, CDR2 SASEGT, per germline. CDR3 bases: TGTGCCAGCGCCAAGAGACTAGGCAATGAGCAGTTCTTC. Amino acids: CASAKRLGNEQFF.

The V and J genes are TRBV10-3 and TRBJ2-3; the match to TRBD2 covers 10 bases. Germline values: CDR1 ENHRY, CDR2 SYGVKD. The ends lost 4 bases at V and 2 bases at J; junction bases unmatched: 3. The CDR3 is made up of 15 amino acids. The CDR3 loop reads CAISGLAGLTDTQYF. CDR3 nucleotide sequence: TGTGCCATCAGTGGACTAGCGGGTCTCACAGATACGCAGTATTTT.

The V call is TRBV7-9, the J call TRBJ2-7, with 15 bases matching TRBD2. The CDR3 runs 13 residues. CDR1 is SEHNR, CDR2 FQNEAQ, per germline (reference sequence). The trim removed 10 bases at V and 6 bases at J, leaving 4 bases unmatched. DNA for the CDR3: TGTGCCACCCAGGGACTAGCGGGAGGCGAGCAGTACGTC. This translates into CATQGLAGGEQYV.

The chain joins TRBV15 to TRBJ2-1, with no clear D. Germline CDR1 is LNHNV and CDR2 is YYDKDF (reference sequence). The CDR3 is 15 amino acids. The germline V and J ends were trimmed by 3 bases and 0 bases, with 9 bases remaining between them. The CDR3 DNA sequence: TGTGCCACCAGCAGCCTACGGAGCTCCTACAATGAGCAGTTCTTC. It specifies CATSSLRSSYNEQFF.

This clone was counted only a few times. This sequence joins TRBV2 and TRBJ2-2; D is ambiguous. CDR1 SNHLY and CDR2 FYNNEI come from the germline V gene. This CDR3 has 15 amino acids. Between the trimmed V and J ends, which lost 5 bases and 4 bases, there was a span of 14 bases. CDR3 region: CASSLVGVSTGELFF. Written as DNA, the CDR3 is TGTGCCAGCAGTCTAGTGGGCGTAAGCACCGGGGAGCTGTTTTTT.

The V gene is TRBV29-1, the J gene TRBJ1-2; D is unclear. The CDR3 runs 13 residues. V lost 7 bases, J lost 0 bases, and 12 bases lay in between. Germline-derived CDR1 and CDR2 are SQVTM and ANQGSEA. The CDR3 here is CSETVTTNYGYTF. CDR3 in DNA: TGCAGCGAAACAGTGACAACTAACTATGGCTACACCTTC.

This clone was detected many times. V is TRBV5-4 and J is TRBJ1-1; TRBD1 agrees at 8 bases. Germline CDR1 and CDR2: SGHNT and YYREEE (reference sequence). Germline trimming cut 3 bases from V and 5 bases from J; bases unmatched to any gene: 6. The CDR3 runs 14 residues. The CDR3 protein is CASSSTGGKTEAFF. For the CDR3, the DNA is TGTGCCAGCAGCTCCACAGGGGGAAAGACTGAAGCTTTCTTT.

This rearrangement joins TRBV4-2 to TRBJ2-1; 7 nucleotides agree with TRBD2. CDR3 length: 13 amino acids. V lost 0 bases and J lost 9; bases outside the gene matches: 2. Germline V gives CDR1 LGHNA, CDR2 YNFKEQ. As DNA, the CDR3 is TGTGCCAGCAGCCAAGATAGCGGGCTTGAGCAGTTCTTC. Translation gives CASSQDSGLEQFF.

The J gene is TRBJ1-5, the V gene TRBV5-6; D not resolved. Germline loops: CDR1 SGHDT, CDR2 YYEEEE. Between the trimmed V and J ends, which lost 0 bases and 5 bases, there was a span of 15 bases. The CDR3 extends over 16 amino acids. CDR3 protein: CASSLGGIDRYQPQHF. In DNA form, the CDR3 reads TGTGCCAGCAGCTTGGGGGGTATCGACCGATATCAGCCCCAGCATTTT. The whole variable domain, filled in from reference TRBV5-6 and TRBJ1-5, reads DAGVTQSPTHLIKTRGQQVTLRCSPKSGHDTVSWYQQALGQGPQFIFQYYEEEERQRGNFPDRFSGHQFPNYSSELNVNALLLGDSALYLCASSLGGIDRYQPQHFGDGTRLSIL.

This clone was seen only a few times. V and J are TRBV13 and TRBJ1-1, with 10 bases lining up with TRBD1. The junction had 12 bases not matched to a gene; V was cut back by 7 bases and J by 10 bases. The CDR3 totals 14 residues. CDR1 and CDR2 (germline): PRHDT, FYEKMQ (reference sequence). CDR3 DNA sequence: TGTGCCAGCAATTTAAAAGGGGGGGACAGGGGAGCTTTCTTT. It translates to CASNLKGGDRGAFF.

On this clone itself: A clone one base away is much larger, so this may be a read error. J is TRBJ2-6 and V is TRBV4-2; TRBD1 might be the D (8 bases). CDR1 is LGHNA, CDR2 YNFKEQ, per germline. The CDR3 sequence is 20 residues long. V shed 0 bases and J shed 0 bases, with 18 bases lying between them. The chain's CDR3 is CASSQEVTGGACSGANVLTF. In DNA form, the CDR3 reads TGTGCCAGCAGCCAAGAAGTTACAGGGGGGGCCTGCTCTGGGGCCAACGTCCTGACTTTC.

The chain recombines TRBV5-6 with TRBJ2-2; D possibly corresponds to TRBD1 (6 bases). The CDR3 length is 16 residues. The germline gives CDR1 SGHDT, CDR2 YYEEEE. V was cut by 4 bases and J by 1 base, with 14 bases left in between. CDR3 amino acids: CASSHPGRGNTGELFF. The CDR3, as DNA: TGTGCCAGCAGCCACCCCGGCAGGGGGAACACCGGGGAGCTGTTTTTT.

The J gene is TRBJ2-5, the V gene TRBV5-1; D ambiguous. The germline V gene has CDR1 SGHRS and CDR2 YFSETQ. The CDR3 length is 13 residues. The V and J ends lost 4 bases and 5 bases respectively, with 12 bases between them. The CDR3 nucleotides read TGCGCCAGCAGCCCCCTTAATGTTGAGACCCAGTACTTC. Its translation: CASSPLNVETQYF.

This clone was counted ten times or more. The gene calls are TRBV10-1 and TRBJ2-1, with TRBD1 matching 7 bases. From germline, CDR1 is WNHNN and CDR2 SYGVQD (reference sequence). The CDR3 runs to 13 residues. Trimming at V came to 6 bases and at J to 7 bases, leaving 6 bases not matched to a gene. The CDR3 region is CASSPGTANEQFF. CDR3 nucleotides: TGCGCCAGCAGCCCCGGGACAGCGAATGAGCAGTTCTTC.

The genes are TRBV6-5 and TRBJ2-5, with 9 bases that match TRBD2. Germline assignment: CDR1 MNHEY and CDR2 SVGAGI. This CDR3 is 15 amino acids long. V dropped 6 bases and J dropped 8; count of bases not matched to a gene: 13. The CDR3, as DNA: TGTGCCAGCAGCCGTTCGGTTAGCGGGAGTAAAACCCAGTACTTC. As protein: CASSRSVSGSKTQYF.

The gene calls are TRBV11-2 and TRBJ2-3; possible D gene TRBD2, 6 bases. This CDR3 contains 14 residues. The V gene's germline CDR1 is SGHAT and CDR2 FQNNGV. The V gene lost 2 bases and the J gene lost 3 bases, with 9 bases spanning the gap. CDR3 in DNA: TGTGCCAGCAGCTTACTCGGGGGTACAGATACGCAGTATTTT. Its protein product is CASSLLGGTDTQYF.

The chain recombines TRBV7-2 with TRBJ2-5; 9 positions match TRBD1. The V segment lost 3 bases and the J segment 4 bases; nucleotides outside the gene matches: 6. The CDR3 contains 15 residues. CDR1 is SGHTA, CDR2 FQGNSA, per germline. DNA of the CDR3: TGTGCCAGCAGCTTTCGGACAGGGGCGTCAGAGACCCAGTACTTC. It yields the protein CASSFRTGASETQYF.

The chain joins TRBV6-1 to TRBJ1-1, with 10 bases lining up with TRBD1. Germline CDR1 reads MNHNS; CDR2 reads SASEGT. CDR3 size: 15 residues. Trimming at V came to 6 bases and at J to 2 bases, leaving 6 bases not matched to a gene. In nucleotides, the CDR3 is TGTGCCAGCAGGACCCGGGACAGGGGAAACACTGAAGCTTTCTTT. This codes for CASRTRDRGNTEAFF.

This chain links TRBV25-1 with TRBJ2-7, with 9 bases matching TRBD1. Germline values: CDR1 MGHDK, CDR2 SYGVNS. The CDR3 extends over 14 amino acids. V lost 4 bases and J lost 6; bases outside the gene matches: 7. The CDR3, as DNA: TGTGCCAGCAGTGCCCTAGGACAGGGGCCCGAGCAGTACTTC. Amino acids: CASSALGQGPEQYF.

This clone was detected only a few times. V is TRBV25-1 and J is TRBJ2-5; D is possibly TRBD1 or TRBD2 (5 bases each). Per germline, CDR1 MGHDK and CDR2 SYGVNS. V lost 1 base and J 5 bases, leaving 11 bases between the germline ends. CDR3 length: 14 amino acids. CDR3 nucleotides: TGTGCCAGCAGTGAATCGCGGGCAGGGGAGACCCAGTACTTC. It is translated as CASSESRAGETQYF. The full variable domain, completed using reference TRBV25-1 and TRBJ2-5, is EADIYQTPRYLVIGTGKKITLECSQTMGHDKMYWYQQDPGMELHLIHYSYGVNSTEKGDLSSESTVSRIRTEHFPLTLESARPSHTSQYLCASSESRAGETQYFGPGTRLLVL.

In its sample, this clone was seen a few times. V gene TRBV9 combines with J gene TRBJ2-1; D gene unclear. CDR3 size: 15 residues. Germline CDR1 reads SGDLS; CDR2 reads YYNGEE. Deletions cut 0 bases from V and 0 bases from J, with 7 bases between. The CDR3: CASSVDHGSYNEQFF. The CDR3 DNA is TGTGCCAGCAGCGTAGATCACGGCTCCTACAATGAGCAGTTCTTC.

The chain employs TRBV6-1 and TRBJ1-2; D unclear. V was clipped by 3 bases and J by 4 bases, with 6 bases between them. The length of the CDR3 is 12 residues. Germline V CDR1 and CDR2: MNHNS, SASEGT. CDR3 nucleotides: TGTGCCAGCAGTGAGGGTCGCTATGGCTACACCTTC. Encoded protein: CASSEGRYGYTF.

The V call is TRBV11-2, the J call TRBJ2-1, with TRBD2 as a possible D gene (5 bases). The CDR3 loop spans 14 amino acids. V was pared by 3 bases and J by 8 bases, with 14 bases between. Germline V gene lookup returns CDR1 SGHAT and CDR2 FQNNGV. The CDR3 spells CASSFHALADEQFF. The CDR3 nucleotides are TGTGCCAGCAGCTTCCATGCGCTAGCCGATGAGCAGTTCTTC.

The sample holds a few counts of this clone. The chain has TRBV2 and TRBJ1-5; 9 bases fit TRBD1. Germline V gives CDR1 SNHLY, CDR2 FYNNEI. The V and J ends lost 3 bases and 6 bases, in that order; junction bases with no gene match: 6. There are 15 residues in the CDR3. As DNA, the CDR3 is TGTGCCAGCAGTGATCAGGGACAGGGATTTCAGCCCCAGCATTTT. Translating it yields CASSDQGQGFQPQHF.

V is TRBV5-4 and J is TRBJ1-6; D may be TRBD1 (5 bases). The length of the CDR3 is 16 residues. The germline V gene has CDR1 SGHNT and CDR2 YYREEE (reference sequence). V was pared by 4 bases and J by 8 bases, with 19 bases between. CDR3 sequence: CASSPRDWRGDSPLHF. In DNA, the CDR3 is TGTGCCAGCAGCCCCAGGGACTGGCGTGGAGATTCACCCCTCCACTTT.

This clone was found a few times. The chain couples TRBV2 to TRBJ1-2; 7 bases match TRBD1. The CDR3 sequence is 14 residues long. V dropped 7 bases and J dropped 0; count of bases not matched to a gene: 5. From germline, CDR1 is SNHLY and CDR2 FYNNEI. CDR3 bases: TGTGCCAGCAAATGGCAGGGGGCTAACTATGGCTACACCTTC. Residues: CASKWQGANYGYTF.